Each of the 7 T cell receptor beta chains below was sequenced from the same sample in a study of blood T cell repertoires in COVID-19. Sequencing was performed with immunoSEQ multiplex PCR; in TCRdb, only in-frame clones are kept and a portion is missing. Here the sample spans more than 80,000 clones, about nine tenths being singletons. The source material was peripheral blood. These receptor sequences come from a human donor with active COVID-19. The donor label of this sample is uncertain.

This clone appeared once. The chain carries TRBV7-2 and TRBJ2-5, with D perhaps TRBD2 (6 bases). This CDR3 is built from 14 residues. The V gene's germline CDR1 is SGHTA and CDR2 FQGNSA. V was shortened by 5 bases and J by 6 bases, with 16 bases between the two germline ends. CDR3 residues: CASSPQSGPQTQYF. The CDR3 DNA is TGTGCCAGCAGCCCCCAAAGCGGGCCGCAGACCCAGTACTTC.

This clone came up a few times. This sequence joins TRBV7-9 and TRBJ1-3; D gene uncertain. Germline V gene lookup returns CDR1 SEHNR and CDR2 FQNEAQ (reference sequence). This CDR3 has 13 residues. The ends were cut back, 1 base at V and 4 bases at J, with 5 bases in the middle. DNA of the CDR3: TGTGCCAGCAGCTTAGAAGCAGGAAACACCATATATTTT. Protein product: CASSLEAGNTIYF.

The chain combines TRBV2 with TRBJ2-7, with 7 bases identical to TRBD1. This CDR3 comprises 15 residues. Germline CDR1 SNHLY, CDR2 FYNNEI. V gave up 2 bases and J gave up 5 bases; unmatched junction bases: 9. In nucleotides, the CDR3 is TGTGCCAGCAGTGAATTGGCAGGGGGAAGCGACGAGCAGTACTTC. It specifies CASSELAGGSDEQYF.

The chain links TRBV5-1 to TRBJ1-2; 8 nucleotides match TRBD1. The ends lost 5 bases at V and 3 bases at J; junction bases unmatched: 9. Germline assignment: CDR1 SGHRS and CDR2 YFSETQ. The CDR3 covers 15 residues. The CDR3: CASRSTPGGDYGYTF. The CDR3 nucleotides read TGCGCCAGCAGATCTACCCCAGGGGGCGACTATGGCTACACCTTC. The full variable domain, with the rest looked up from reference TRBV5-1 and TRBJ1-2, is KAGVTQTPRYLIKTRGQQVTLSCSPISGHRSVSWYQQTPGQGLQFLFEYFSETQRNKGNFPGRFSGRQFSNSRSEMNVSTLELGDSALYLCASRSTPGGDYGYTFGSGTRLTVV.

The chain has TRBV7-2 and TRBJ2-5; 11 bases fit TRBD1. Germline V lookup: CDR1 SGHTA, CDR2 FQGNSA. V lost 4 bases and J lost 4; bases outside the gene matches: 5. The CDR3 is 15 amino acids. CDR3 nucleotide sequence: TGTGCCAGCAGCTCCCGTGGACAGGGGGCAGAGACCCAGTACTTC. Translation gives CASSSRGQGAETQYF.

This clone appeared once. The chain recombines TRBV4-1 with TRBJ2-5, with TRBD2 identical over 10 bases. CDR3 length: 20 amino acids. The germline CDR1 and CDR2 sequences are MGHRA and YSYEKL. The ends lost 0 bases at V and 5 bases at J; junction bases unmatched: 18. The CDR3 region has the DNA TGCGCCAGCAGCCAAGAACACCAAAGAGGAGCGGGGGGGCCATGGGAGACCCAGTACTTC. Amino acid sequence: CASSQEHQRGAGGPWETQYF.

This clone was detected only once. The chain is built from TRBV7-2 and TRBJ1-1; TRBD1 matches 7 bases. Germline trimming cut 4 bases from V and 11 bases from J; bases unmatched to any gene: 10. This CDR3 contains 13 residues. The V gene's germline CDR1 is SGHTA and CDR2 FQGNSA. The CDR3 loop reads CASSSRQGLGAFF. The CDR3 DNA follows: TGTGCCAGCAGCTCCCGACAGGGCTTAGGGGCTTTCTTT.